Detailed here is one T cell receptor (beta chain). This entry belongs to a study of technical replicates of blood from a few donors. Sequencing was performed with immunoSEQ multiplex PCR; in TCRdb, only in-frame clones are kept and a portion is missing. The sample records 74,000 or so clones, 93% being singletons. V lost 3 bases, J lost 1 base, and 16 bases lay in between. The CDR3 is made up of 16 amino acids. The V gene's germline CDR1 is LGHNA and CDR2 YNFKEQ. The clonotype comes from a human donor in good health. Source material: T cells isolated from PBMCs. The chain carries TRBV4-2 and TRBJ2-7; the D gene is possibly TRBD2 (6 bases). The CDR3: CASSHNPSGYSYEQYF. The CDR3 region has the DNA TGTGCCAGCAGCCACAACCCCAGCGGGTATTCCTACGAGCAGTACTTC.